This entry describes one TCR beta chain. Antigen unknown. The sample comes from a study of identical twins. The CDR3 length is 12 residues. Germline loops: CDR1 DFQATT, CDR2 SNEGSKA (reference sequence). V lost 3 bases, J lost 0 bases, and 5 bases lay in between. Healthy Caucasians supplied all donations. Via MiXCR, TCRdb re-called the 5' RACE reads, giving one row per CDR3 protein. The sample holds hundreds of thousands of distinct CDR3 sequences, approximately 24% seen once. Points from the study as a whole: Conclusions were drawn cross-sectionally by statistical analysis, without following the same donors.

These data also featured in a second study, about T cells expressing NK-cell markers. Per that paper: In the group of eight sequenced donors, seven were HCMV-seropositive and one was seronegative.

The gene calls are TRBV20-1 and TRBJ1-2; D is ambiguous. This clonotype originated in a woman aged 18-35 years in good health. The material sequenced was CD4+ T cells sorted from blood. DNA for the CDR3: TGCAGTGCTAGCTCCCCTAACTATGGCTACACCTTC. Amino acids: CSASSPNYGYTF.